Listed here are 8 T cell receptor beta chains from one sample, sequenced in a study of T cell repertoires in cytomegalovirus infection. TCRdb passed the reads through MiXCR, listing each CDR3 protein once. The repertoire includes around 740,000 distinct CDR3 sequences, 35% to 45% of them detected once, and around 2.6% sits in the top ten. The specimen was PBMCs. The source is a human donor in good health (CMV status not recorded). Some clones in this sample may be carry-over from other donors' samples.

The gene calls are TRBV9 and TRBJ2-1, with TRBD2 as a possible D gene (6 bases). The CDR3 covers 16 residues. V lost 4 bases, J lost 10 bases, and 24 bases lay in between. From germline, CDR1 is SGDLS and CDR2 YYNGEE. In nucleotides, the CDR3 is TGTGCCAGCAGCCCTCACTCGGGGGTTTCGGGAGAGGAGCAGTTCTTC. Residues: CASSPHSGVSGEEQFF.

This clonotype appeared many times. The chain uses TRBV7-2 and TRBJ1-1; D possibly corresponds to TRBD1 (6 bases). The V and J ends lost 2 bases and 4 bases respectively, with 14 bases between them. This CDR3 is 15 amino acids long. Germline V gives CDR1 SGHTA, CDR2 FQGNSA. CDR3 sequence: CASSLMGGRGTEAFF. CDR3 nucleotides: TGTGCCAGCAGCTTAATGGGGGGCAGGGGCACTGAAGCTTTCTTT.

This clonotype was recorded only once. The chain joins TRBV24-1 to TRBJ2-2, with D perhaps TRBD1 (6 bases). Trimming pared 5 bases from V and 4 bases from J, leaving 10 bases between. The CDR3 totals 14 residues. From germline, CDR1 is KGHDR and CDR2 SFDVKD. CDR3 loop: CATSARGGTGELFF. CDR3 sequence (DNA): TGTGCCACCAGTGCCAGGGGCGGCACCGGGGAGCTGTTTTTT.

This clonotype has just a few counts. The chain employs TRBV7-9 and TRBJ1-2, with D unresolved. The CDR3 contains 13 residues. Trimming removed 2 bases from V and 6 bases from J, with 10 bases in between. Looked up from germline, CDR1 is SEHNR and CDR2 is FQNEAQ (reference sequence). CDR3 amino acids: CASSLQRSDGYTF. The CDR3 DNA is TGTGCCAGCAGCTTACAGCGATCGGATGGCTACACCTTC.

The gene calls are TRBV12-3 or TRBV12-4 and TRBJ2-1, with D uncertain. This CDR3 is 16 amino acids long. V was cut by 3 bases and J by 8 bases, with 20 bases left in between. The CDR3 protein is CASSFRPDQLGDEQFF. CDR3 nucleotide sequence: TGTGCCAGCAGTTTCCGCCCGGACCAGCTTGGGGATGAGCAGTTCTTC.

J is TRBJ1-1 and V is TRBV28; 9 bases match TRBD1. Germline V lookup: CDR1 MDHEN, CDR2 SYDVKM. The J segment lost 12 bases and the V segment lost 9 bases, leaving 14 bases of the junction unmatched. This CDR3 has 13 amino acids. The CDR3 DNA follows: TGTGCCAGAAGTGTAGGGACAGGGCTTGGGTCTTTCTTT. It translates to CARSVGTGLGSFF.

V usage is TRBV29-1 and J usage is TRBJ1-2, with 7 nucleotides matching TRBD1. The junction had 12 bases not matched to a gene; V was cut back by 5 bases and J by 3 bases. CDR1 and CDR2 (germline): SQVTM, ANQGSEA. The CDR3 extends over 15 amino acids. DNA of the CDR3: TGCAGCGTTTCGGACCGACAGGGCCAAGACTATGGCTACACCTTC. Translated: CSVSDRQGQDYGYTF.

This clonotype has ten or more counts. The V and J genes are TRBV7-2 and TRBJ2-1, with D perhaps matching TRBD1 (5 bases). Trimming shortened V by 5 bases and J by 15 bases, and 17 bases separated the two germline ends. CDR1 and CDR2 (germline): SGHTA, FQGNSA. The CDR3 has 12 residues. The DNA for the CDR3 is TGTGCCAGCAGCATGAGGACCTCCAGGGCGTTCTTC. It yields the protein CASSMRTSRAFF.